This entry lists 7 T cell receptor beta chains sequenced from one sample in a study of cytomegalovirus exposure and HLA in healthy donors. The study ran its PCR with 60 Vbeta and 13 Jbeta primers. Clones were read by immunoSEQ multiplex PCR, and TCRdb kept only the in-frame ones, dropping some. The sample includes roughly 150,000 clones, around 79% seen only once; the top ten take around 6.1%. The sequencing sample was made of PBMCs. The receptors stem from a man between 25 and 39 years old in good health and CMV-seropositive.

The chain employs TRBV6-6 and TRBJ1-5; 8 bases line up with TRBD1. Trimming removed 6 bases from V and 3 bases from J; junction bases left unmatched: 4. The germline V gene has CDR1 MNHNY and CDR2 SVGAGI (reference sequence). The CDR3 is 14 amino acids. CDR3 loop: CASRGQATNQPQHF. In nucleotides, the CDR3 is TGTGCCAGCAGGGGACAGGCAACCAATCAGCCCCAGCATTTT.

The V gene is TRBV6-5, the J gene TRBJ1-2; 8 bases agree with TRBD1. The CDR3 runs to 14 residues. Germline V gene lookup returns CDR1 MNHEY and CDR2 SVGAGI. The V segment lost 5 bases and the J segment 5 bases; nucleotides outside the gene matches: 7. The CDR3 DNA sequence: TGTGCCAGCAGTAGACAGACAGGGGATTATGGCTACACCTTC. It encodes CASSRQTGDYGYTF.

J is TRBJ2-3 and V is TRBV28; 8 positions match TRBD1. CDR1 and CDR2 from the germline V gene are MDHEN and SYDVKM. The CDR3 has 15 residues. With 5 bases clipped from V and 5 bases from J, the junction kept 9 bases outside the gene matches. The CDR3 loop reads CASSLRGRLGDTQYF. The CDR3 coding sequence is TGTGCCAGCAGTCTCAGGGGGCGCCTGGGAGATACGCAGTATTTT.

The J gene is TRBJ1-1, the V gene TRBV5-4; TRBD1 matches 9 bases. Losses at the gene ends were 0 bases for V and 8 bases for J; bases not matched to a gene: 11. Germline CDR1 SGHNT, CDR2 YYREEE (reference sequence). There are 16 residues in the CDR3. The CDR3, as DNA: TGTGCCAGCAGCTTGGTGGGGACAGGGCAAAGCCTCGAAGCTTTCTTT. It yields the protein CASSLVGTGQSLEAFF.

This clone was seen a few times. The CDR3 DNA sequence: TGTGCCACCAGCAGAGGGTTATGGGCCGAGCAGTACTTC. This sequence encodes CATSRGLWAEQYF. The rearrangement uses TRBV15 and TRBJ2-7; D remains unclear. This CDR3 contains 13 residues. From germline, CDR1 is LNHNV and CDR2 YYDKDF (reference sequence). Trimming stripped 1 base from V and 6 bases from J, with 10 bases between. The variable domain in full, completed from reference TRBV15 and TRBJ2-7, reads DAMVIQNPRYQVTQFGKPVTLSCSQTLNHNVMYWYQQKSSQAPKLLFHYYDKDFNNEADTPDNFQSRRPNTSFCFLDIRSPGLGDTAMYLCATSRGLWAEQYFGPGTRLTVT.

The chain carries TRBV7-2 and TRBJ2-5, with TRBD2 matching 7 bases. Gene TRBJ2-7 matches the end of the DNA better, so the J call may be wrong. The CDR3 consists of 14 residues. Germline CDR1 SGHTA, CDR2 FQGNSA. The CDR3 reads CASSFASGSYEQYF. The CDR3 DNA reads TGTGCCAGCAGCTTCGCTAGCGGCTCCTACGAGCAGTACTTC.

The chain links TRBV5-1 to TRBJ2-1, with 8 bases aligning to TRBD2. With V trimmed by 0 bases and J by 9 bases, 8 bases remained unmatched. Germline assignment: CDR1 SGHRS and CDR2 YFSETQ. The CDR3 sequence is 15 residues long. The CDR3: CASSLDGGANGEQFF. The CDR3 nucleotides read TGCGCCAGCAGCTTGGACGGGGGGGCTAATGGTGAGCAGTTCTTC.